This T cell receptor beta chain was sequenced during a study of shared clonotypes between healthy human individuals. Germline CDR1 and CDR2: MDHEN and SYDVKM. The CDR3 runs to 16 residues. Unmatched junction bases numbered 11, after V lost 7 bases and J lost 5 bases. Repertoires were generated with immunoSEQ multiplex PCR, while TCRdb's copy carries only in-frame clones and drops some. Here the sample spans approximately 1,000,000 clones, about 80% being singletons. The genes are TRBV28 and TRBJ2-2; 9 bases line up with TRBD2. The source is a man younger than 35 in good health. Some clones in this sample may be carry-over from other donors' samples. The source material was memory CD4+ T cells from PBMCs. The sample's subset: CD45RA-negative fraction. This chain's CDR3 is CASTRPGLATTGELFF. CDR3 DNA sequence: TGTGCCAGCACCCGACCGGGACTAGCAACGACCGGGGAGCTGTTTTTT.